The 27 T cell receptor beta chains below come from one sample, sequenced in a study of blood T cell repertoires in COVID-19. Clones were sequenced by immunoSEQ multiplex PCR, and TCRdb holds only the in-frame ones, with some missing. Among 270,000 or so clones listed, over 80% were seen once. Sequenced material: PBMCs or T cells enriched from blood (not recorded which). The source is a young woman with acute COVID-19.

This chain joins TRBV29-1 and TRBJ1-1, with a tentative D call TRBD1 (5 bases). The CDR3 covers 14 residues. V was cut by 4 bases and J by 4 bases, with 16 bases left in between. Germline-derived CDR1 and CDR2 are SQVTM and ANQGSEA. CDR3 residues: CSVGVPNRPTEAFF. The CDR3 nucleotides read TGCAGCGTTGGGGTTCCCAACAGGCCCACTGAAGCTTTCTTT.

The rearrangement uses TRBV5-5 and TRBJ1-2, with 8 nucleotides matching TRBD1. This CDR3 has 14 residues. J lost 4 bases, V lost 3 bases, and 5 bases had no gene match. CDR1 and CDR2 from the germline V gene are SGHKS and YYEKEE (reference sequence). The CDR3 DNA is TGTGCCAGCAGCTGGACAGGGTCTGGCTATGGCTACACCTTC. Translation gives CASSWTGSGYGYTF. Supplemented by reference TRBV5-5 and TRBJ1-2, the full variable domain reads DAGVTQSPTHLIKTRGQQVTLRCSPISGHKSVSWYQQVLGQGPQFIFQYYEKEERGRGNFPDRFSARQFPNYSSELNVNALLLGDSALYLCASSWTGSGYGYTFGSGTRLTVV.

The chain joins TRBV6-5 to TRBJ2-1; 7 bases map to TRBD2. CDR1 and CDR2 (germline): MNHEY, SVGAGI. V was pared by 2 bases and J by 7 bases, with 5 bases of the junction left unmatched. CDR3 length equals 14 residues. CDR3 bases: TGTGCCAGCAGTTACGAGACTAGCTATAATGAGCAGTTCTTC. Protein product: CASSYETSYNEQFF.

This chain connects TRBV7-9 to TRBJ1-6; 7 bases align to TRBD1. From germline, CDR1 is SEHNR and CDR2 FQNEAQ (reference sequence). V was clipped by 4 bases and J by 5 bases; unmatched bases: 11. The CDR3 is 17 amino acids. CDR3 nucleotide sequence: TGTGCCAGCAGCTCTACTTACGACAGGGCACATAATTCACCCCTCCACTTT. This translates into CASSSTYDRAHNSPLHF.

This chain uses TRBV2 with TRBJ2-2; TRBD1 agrees at 7 bases. Germline values: CDR1 SNHLY, CDR2 FYNNEI. V lost 7 bases to trimming and J lost 5 bases; unmatched junction nucleotides: 1. CDR3 size: 12 residues. CDR3 amino acids: CASKQGTGELFF. The CDR3 nucleotides are TGTGCCAGCAAACAGGGGACCGGGGAGCTGTTTTTT.

The V gene is TRBV27, the J gene TRBJ2-7; 11 bases align to TRBD2. The CDR3 totals 15 residues. The ends lost 3 bases at V and 3 bases at J; junction bases unmatched: 4. Germline CDR1 reads MNHEY; CDR2 reads SMNVEV (reference sequence). CDR3 loop: CASSFSSGRFYEQYF. CDR3 DNA: TGTGCCAGCAGTTTCTCTAGCGGGAGGTTCTACGAGCAGTACTTC.

V usage is TRBV10-3 and J usage is TRBJ1-3; D is uncertain. The CDR3 is made up of 16 amino acids. The ends were cut back, 0 bases at V and 0 bases at J, with 9 bases in the middle. Per the germline V gene, CDR1 is ENHRY and CDR2 is SYGVKD. CDR3 sequence: CAISESSGYSGNTIYF. CDR3 nucleotide sequence: TGTGCCATCAGTGAGTCCTCAGGCTACTCTGGAAACACCATATATTTT.

This chain links TRBV9 with TRBJ1-1; perhaps TRBD1 as D (5 bases). Deletions cut 4 bases from V and 7 bases from J, with 17 bases between. The CDR3 spans 14 residues. Per germline, CDR1 SGDLS and CDR2 YYNGEE. Here the CDR3 DNA reads TGTGCCAGCAGCCGATGGGACGGGCGGGGTGAAGCTTTCTTT. Translated, it gives CASSRWDGRGEAFF. Filled out from reference TRBV9 and TRBJ1-1, the complete variable domain reads DSGVTQTPKHLITATGQRVTLRCSPRSGDLSVYWYQQSLDQGLQFLIQYYNGEERAKGNILERFSAQQFPDLHSELNLSSLELGDSALYFCASSRWDGRGEAFFGQGTRLTVV.

The chain combines TRBV11-1 with TRBJ1-1; the D is unclear. The CDR3 contains 15 residues. V was clipped by 7 bases and J by 0 bases, with 15 bases between them. From germline, CDR1 is SGHAT and CDR2 FQDESV (reference sequence). CDR3 in amino acids: CASTKREIMNTEAFF. The CDR3, as DNA: TGTGCCAGCACTAAAAGGGAGATCATGAACACTGAAGCTTTCTTT.

The chain recombines TRBV7-6 with TRBJ2-1; 8 bases agree with TRBD2. Germline-derived CDR1 and CDR2 are SGHVS and FNYEAQ. This CDR3 comprises 17 residues. Trimming cost V 4 bases and J 0 bases; bases outside gene matches: 8. The CDR3: CASSSELAVSSYNEQFF. The CDR3 DNA is TGTGCCAGCAGCTCAGAACTAGCGGTGAGCTCCTACAATGAGCAGTTCTTC.

The chain uses TRBV7-2 and TRBJ2-7; 9 positions agree with TRBD1. Losses at the gene ends were 3 bases for V and 3 bases for J; bases not matched to a gene: 6. The germline V gene has CDR1 SGHTA and CDR2 FQGNSA. This CDR3 contains 15 residues. CDR3 residues: CASSFYETGGYEQYF. CDR3 nucleotides: TGTGCCAGCAGCTTTTACGAGACAGGGGGCTACGAGCAGTACTTC.

V and J are TRBV9 and TRBJ2-1; 11 positions match TRBD1. Germline CDR1 is SGDLS and CDR2 is YYNGEE. Trimming removed 0 bases from V and 10 bases from J; junction bases left unmatched: 6. This CDR3 spans 15 amino acids. The CDR3: CASSVEGTGGMEQFF. DNA for the CDR3: TGTGCCAGCAGCGTAGAGGGGACAGGGGGTATGGAGCAGTTCTTC.

The genes are TRBV9 and TRBJ2-1, with 14 bases lining up with TRBD2. Losses at the gene ends were 3 bases for V and 10 bases for J; bases not matched to a gene: 6. The V gene's germline CDR1 is SGDLS and CDR2 YYNGEE. There are 15 residues in the CDR3. The CDR3 protein is CASSEGLAGVTEQFF. The CDR3 nucleotides are TGTGCCAGCAGCGAGGGACTAGCGGGAGTAACAGAGCAGTTCTTC.

The chain employs TRBV4-1 and TRBJ2-4; 9 nucleotides line up with TRBD1. Germline assignment: CDR1 MGHRA and CDR2 YSYEKL. This CDR3 is 15 amino acids long. V gave up 1 base and J gave up 5 bases; unmatched junction bases: 3. The CDR3 sequence is CASSQARTGENIQYF. CDR3 bases: TGCGCCAGCAGCCAAGCCCGGACAGGGGAAAACATTCAGTACTTC.

This clone showed up just a few times. This chain links TRBV5-1 with TRBJ1-5; D not certain. V lost 1 base and J 1 base, leaving 12 bases between the germline ends. The CDR3 consists of 16 residues. Germline V gene sequence: CDR1 SGHRS, CDR2 YFSETQ. CDR3 bases: TGCGCCAGCAGCTTGCTTCCGGGTCTGAGCAATCAGCCCCAGCATTTT. Protein product: CASSLLPGLSNQPQHF.

The chain employs TRBV4-1 and TRBJ1-2; D gene uncertain. The CDR3 is made up of 12 amino acids. V lost 1 base to trimming and J lost 8 bases, with 8 bases between them. Germline lookup yields CDR1 MGHRA and CDR2 YSYEKL. In DNA, the CDR3 is TGCGCCAGCAGCCAAGCTCCGGGAGGCTACACCTTC. Translated: CASSQAPGGYTF.

This clone was detected once. V gene TRBV29-1 combines with J gene TRBJ2-3; 9 bases match TRBD2. Germline lookup yields CDR1 SQVTM and CDR2 ANQGSEA. This CDR3 contains 15 residues. The V segment lost 1 base and the J segment 5 bases; nucleotides outside the gene matches: 7. The CDR3 sequence is CSVEGRLAVGDTQYF. The CDR3 coding sequence is TGCAGCGTTGAAGGGAGACTAGCGGTGGGAGATACGCAGTATTTT.

This clone was observed a single time. The V and J genes are TRBV5-1 and TRBJ2-1; 7 nucleotides agree with TRBD1. The junction had 4 bases not matched to a gene; V was cut back by 0 bases and J by 4 bases. CDR3 length: 15 residues. Looked up from germline, CDR1 is SGHRS and CDR2 is YFSETQ. DNA of the CDR3: TGCGCCAGCAGCTTGGAAGGGGGCAATTACAATGAGCAGTTCTTC. This encodes CASSLEGGNYNEQFF. The variable domain in full, with the rest retrieved from reference TRBV5-1 and TRBJ2-1, is KAGVTQTPRYLIKTRGQQVTLSCSPISGHRSVSWYQQTPGQGLQFLFEYFSETQRNKGNFPGRFSGRQFSNSRSEMNVSTLELGDSALYLCASSLEGGNYNEQFFGPGTRLTVL.

The chain combines TRBV18 with TRBJ2-3, with 12 bases fitting TRBD2. This CDR3 contains 15 residues. CDR1 is KGHSH and CDR2 is LQKENI in the germline V gene. V dropped 6 bases and J dropped 4; count of bases not matched to a gene: 5. CDR3 region: CASSQGLAGSDTQYF. DNA for the CDR3: TGTGCCAGCTCTCAAGGACTAGCGGGATCAGATACGCAGTATTTT.

The CDR3 bases are TGTGCCAGCTCACAACTTGGGGGTTTGGGACTAGCGGGAGGATTTGAGCAGTTCTTC. The encoded protein is CASSQLGGLGLAGGFEQFF. The chain has TRBV18 and TRBJ2-1; TRBD2 matches at 15 bases. The CDR3 loop spans 19 amino acids. The germline V gene has CDR1 KGHSH and CDR2 LQKENI. V shed 4 bases, J shed 9 bases, and the junction held 16 bases outside the gene matches.

This sequence joins TRBV12-5 and TRBJ1-1, with TRBD1 as a possible D gene (6 bases). The CDR3 runs to 14 residues. Trimming stripped 3 bases from V and 4 bases from J, with 12 bases between. Germline lookup yields CDR1 LGHNT and CDR2 FRNRAP. Written as DNA, the CDR3 is TGTGCTAGTGGTTTTGGGGGGGCTAGCACTGAAGCTTTCTTT. Translation: CASGFGGASTEAFF.

This clone was observed a single time. The genes are TRBV19 and TRBJ1-5; no definite D call. The ends were cut back, 6 bases at V and 0 bases at J, with 12 bases in the middle. This CDR3 has 15 residues. Germline CDR1 and CDR2: LNHDA and SQIVND (reference sequence). CDR3 nucleotide sequence: TGTGCCAGTAGGGAGGCAGCTTATAGCAATCAGCCCCAGCATTTT. Translated, it gives CASREAAYSNQPQHF. The entire variable domain, with the rest obtained from reference TRBV19 and TRBJ1-5, is as follows: DGGITQSPKYLFRKEGQNVTLSCEQNLNHDAMYWYRQDPGQGLRLIYYSQIVNDFQKGDIAEGYSVSREKKESFPLTVTSAQKNPTAFYLCASREAAYSNQPQHFGDGTRLSIL.

This chain joins TRBV4-3 and TRBJ2-3; 9 bases fit TRBD1. The CDR3 extends over 14 amino acids. Trimming removed 2 bases from V and 8 bases from J; junction bases left unmatched: 5. Germline V gene sequence: CDR1 LGHNA, CDR2 YSLEER. The CDR3, as DNA: TGCGCCAGCAGCCAACGGACAGGGGAGGGTACGCAGTATTTT. Translated: CASSQRTGEGTQYF.

The chain has TRBV3-1 (or the pseudogene TRBV3-2) and TRBJ1-1, with TRBD1 as a possible D gene (5 bases). This CDR3 has 14 residues. CDR1 and CDR2 (germline): LGHDT, YNNKEL (reference sequence). Deletions cut 6 bases from V and 4 bases from J, with 15 bases between. The CDR3: CASSTAERGTEAFF. For the CDR3, the DNA is TGTGCCAGCAGTACCGCCGAAAGGGGCACTGAAGCTTTCTTT.

This chain links TRBV10-3 with TRBJ2-1; TRBD1 agrees at 9 bases. The CDR3 loop spans 16 amino acids. The germline CDR1 and CDR2 sequences are ENHRY and SYGVKD. The ends lost 2 bases at V and 6 bases at J; junction bases unmatched: 8. The CDR3 sequence: CAISERGQGIGNEQFF. The CDR3 coding sequence is TGTGCCATCAGTGAGCGGGGACAGGGAATAGGCAATGAGCAGTTCTTC.

Only one count was recorded for this clone. The chain links TRBV28 to TRBJ1-6, with a tentative D call TRBD1 (5 bases). The CDR3 spans 14 residues. CDR1 MDHEN and CDR2 SYDVKM come from the germline V gene. V was pared by 7 bases and J by 8 bases, with 15 bases between. CDR3 amino acids: CASIPSGTHSPLHF. The CDR3 DNA sequence: TGTGCCAGCATTCCCTCAGGGACTCATTCACCCCTCCACTTT. The variable domain in full, with the rest retrieved from reference TRBV28 and TRBJ1-6, is DVKVTQSSRYLVKRTGEKVFLECVQDMDHENMFWYRQDPGLGLRLIYFSYDVKMKEKGDIPEGYSVSREKKERFSLILESASTNQTSMYLCASIPSGTHSPLHFGNGTRLTVT.

CDR3 loop: CASTALGGPNEQYF. The CDR3, as DNA: TGTGCCAGCACCGCCTTGGGGGGGCCCAACGAGCAGTACTTC. The V and J genes are TRBV27 and TRBJ2-7, with a tentative D call TRBD2 (7 bases). The CDR3 covers 14 residues. Trimming pared 7 bases from V and 5 bases from J, leaving 18 bases between. Germline V gene sequence: CDR1 MNHEY, CDR2 SMNVEV (reference sequence).